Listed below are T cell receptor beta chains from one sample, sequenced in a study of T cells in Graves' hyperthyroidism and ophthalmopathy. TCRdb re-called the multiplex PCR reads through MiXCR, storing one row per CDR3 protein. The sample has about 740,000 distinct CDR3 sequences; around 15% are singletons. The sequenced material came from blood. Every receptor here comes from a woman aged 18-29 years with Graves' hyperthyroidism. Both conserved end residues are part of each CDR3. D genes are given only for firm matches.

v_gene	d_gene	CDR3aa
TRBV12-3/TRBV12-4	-	CASSSTGNRLANTGELFF
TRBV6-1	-	CASSQRQATEAFF
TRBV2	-	CASSAGGNSPLHF
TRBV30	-	CAWRKLTRTPLHF
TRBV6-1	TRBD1	CASSGDRFSETQYF
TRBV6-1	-	CASSSPPRPQGTSTDTQYF
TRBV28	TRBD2	CASSTSGRGTYNEQFF
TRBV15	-	CATSRHPGLTAYEQYF
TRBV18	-	CASSPGYTGELFF
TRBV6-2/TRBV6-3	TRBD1	CASSGQGTNEKLFF
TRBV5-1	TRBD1	CASSPLDRAGELFF
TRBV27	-	CASSLPDSLGRGFRRNTEAFF
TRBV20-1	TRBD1	CSVAGTENTGELFF
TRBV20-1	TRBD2	CSASYLLRTREGITDTQYF
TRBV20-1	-	CSAVGAGATEAFF
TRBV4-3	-	CASSHSSPRQYGYTF
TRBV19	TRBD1	CASKPTGGDEKLFF
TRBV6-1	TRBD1	CASSGPGQGLYEQYF
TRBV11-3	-	CASSLVAKGNTEAFF
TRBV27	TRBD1	CASNQRDSSFHIYF
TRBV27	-	CASSPRGGTTEAFF
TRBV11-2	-	CASSLDLVGNEQFF
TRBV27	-	CASSLRPPGYNEQFF
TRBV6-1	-	CASSPGLLPEQYF
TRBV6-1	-	CASSYGRGVGEQFF
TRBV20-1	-	CSADSIGNSPLHF
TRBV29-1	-	CSVKGEEGYTF
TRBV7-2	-	CASSLEGGICEQYF
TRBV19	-	CASSIGAGGAYEQYF
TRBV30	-	CAVRAARGNEQFF
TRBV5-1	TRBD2	CASSLKGRGTSGRGDEQFF
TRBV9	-	CASSVATGTPGVEQFF
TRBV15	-	CATSRGERENTGELFF
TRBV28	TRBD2	CASSLQLAESYNEQFF
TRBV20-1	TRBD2	CSARGQASGIAIQETQYF
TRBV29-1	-	CSVVLPYNEQFF
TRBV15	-	CATSRGRNGGQPQHF
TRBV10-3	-	CAIRSVTDQETQYF
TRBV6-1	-	CASSEISGLALNEQFF
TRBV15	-	CATSSGGEGGANEKLFF
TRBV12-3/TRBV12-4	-	CASSFVGAREQYF